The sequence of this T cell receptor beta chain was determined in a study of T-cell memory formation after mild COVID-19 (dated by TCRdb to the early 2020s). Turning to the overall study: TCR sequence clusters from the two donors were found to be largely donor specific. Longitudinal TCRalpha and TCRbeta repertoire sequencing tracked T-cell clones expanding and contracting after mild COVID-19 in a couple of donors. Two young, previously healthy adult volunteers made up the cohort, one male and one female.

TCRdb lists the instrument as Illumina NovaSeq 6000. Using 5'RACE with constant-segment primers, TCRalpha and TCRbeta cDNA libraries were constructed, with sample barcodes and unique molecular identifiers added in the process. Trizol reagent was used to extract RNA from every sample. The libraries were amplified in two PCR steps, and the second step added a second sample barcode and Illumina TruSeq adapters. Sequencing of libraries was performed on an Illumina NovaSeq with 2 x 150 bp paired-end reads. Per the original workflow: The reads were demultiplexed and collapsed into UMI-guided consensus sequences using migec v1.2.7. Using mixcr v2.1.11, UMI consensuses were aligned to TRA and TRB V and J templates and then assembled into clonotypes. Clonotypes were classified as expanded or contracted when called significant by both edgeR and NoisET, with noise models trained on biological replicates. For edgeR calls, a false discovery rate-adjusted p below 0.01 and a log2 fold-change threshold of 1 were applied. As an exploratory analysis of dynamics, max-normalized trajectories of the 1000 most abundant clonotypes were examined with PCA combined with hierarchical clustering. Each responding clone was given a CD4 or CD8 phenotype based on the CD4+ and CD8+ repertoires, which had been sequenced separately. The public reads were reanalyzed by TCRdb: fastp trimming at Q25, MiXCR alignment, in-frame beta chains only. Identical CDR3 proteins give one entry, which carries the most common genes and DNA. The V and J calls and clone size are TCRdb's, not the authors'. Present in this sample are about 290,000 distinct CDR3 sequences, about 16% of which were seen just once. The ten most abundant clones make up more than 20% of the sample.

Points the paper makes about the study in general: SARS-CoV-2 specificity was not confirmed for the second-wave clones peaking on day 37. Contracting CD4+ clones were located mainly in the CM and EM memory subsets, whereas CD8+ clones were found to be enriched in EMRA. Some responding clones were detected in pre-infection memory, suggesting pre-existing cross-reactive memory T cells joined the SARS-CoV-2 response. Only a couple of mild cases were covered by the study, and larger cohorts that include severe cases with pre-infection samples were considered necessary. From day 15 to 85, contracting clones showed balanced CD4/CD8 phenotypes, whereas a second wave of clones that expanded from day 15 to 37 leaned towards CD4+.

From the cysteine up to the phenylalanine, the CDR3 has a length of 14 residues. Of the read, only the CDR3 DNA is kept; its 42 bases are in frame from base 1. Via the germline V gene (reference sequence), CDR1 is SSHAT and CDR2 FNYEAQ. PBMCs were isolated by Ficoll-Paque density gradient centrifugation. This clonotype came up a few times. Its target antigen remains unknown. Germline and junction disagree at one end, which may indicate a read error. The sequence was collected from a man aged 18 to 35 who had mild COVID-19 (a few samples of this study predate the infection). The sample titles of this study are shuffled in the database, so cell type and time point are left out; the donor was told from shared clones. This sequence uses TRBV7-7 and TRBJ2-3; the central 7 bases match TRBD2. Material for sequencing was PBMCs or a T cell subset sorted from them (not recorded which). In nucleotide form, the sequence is TGTGCTAGCAGTCTCGGGGGGTGGACAGATACGCAGTATTTT. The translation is CASSLGGWTDTQYF.